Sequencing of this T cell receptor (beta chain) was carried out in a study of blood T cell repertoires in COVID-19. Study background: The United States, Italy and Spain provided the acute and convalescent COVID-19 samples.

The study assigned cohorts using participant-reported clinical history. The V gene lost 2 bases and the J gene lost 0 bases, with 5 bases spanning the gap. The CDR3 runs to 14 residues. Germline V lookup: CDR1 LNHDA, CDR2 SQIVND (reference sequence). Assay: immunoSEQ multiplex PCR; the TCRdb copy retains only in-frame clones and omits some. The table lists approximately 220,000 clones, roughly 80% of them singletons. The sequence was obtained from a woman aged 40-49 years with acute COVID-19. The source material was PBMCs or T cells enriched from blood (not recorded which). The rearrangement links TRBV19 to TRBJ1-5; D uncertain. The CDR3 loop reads CASSIPYSNQPQHF. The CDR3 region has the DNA TGTGCCAGTAGTATACCTTATAGCAATCAGCCCCAGCATTTT.